This T cell receptor (beta chain) was sequenced for a study of shared clonotypes between healthy human individuals. Overall study results and limits: Read depth was anticipated to influence clonotype sharing among donors.

Sequencing was at deep level. TCRdb's table, derived via immunoSEQ multiplex PCR, lists solely in-frame clones and lacks some. This table has approximately 500,000 clones, approximately 80% appearing once. Notes on this clone: Its antigen remains unidentified.

V shed 2 bases and J shed 5 bases, with 12 bases lying between them. Per germline, CDR1 SGHVS and CDR2 FQNEAQ. This CDR3 comprises 15 residues. The sequence derives from a woman aged 40 to 55 in good health. Some clones in this sample may be carry-over from other donors' samples. V gene TRBV7-8 combines with J gene TRBJ1-4; D remains unclear. Sequencing was done on a sample of PBMCs. The CDR3, as DNA: TGTGCCAGCAGCTTAATTACCGGGCTCAATGAAAAACTGTTTTTT. This encodes CASSLITGLNEKLFF.